This TCR beta chain derives from a study of cytomegalovirus exposure and HLA in healthy donors. Germline V gene lookup returns CDR1 GTSNPN and CDR2 SVGIG (reference sequence). The CDR3 contains 13 residues. Deletions cut 2 bases from V and 4 bases from J, with 11 bases between. PCR primers comprised 60 Vbeta and 13 Jbeta primers. TCRdb's table, derived via immunoSEQ multiplex PCR, lists solely in-frame clones and lacks some. Its clone listing holds about 48,000 clones. The sequence was collected from a male donor in good health and CMV-seropositive. Sequences were obtained from PBMCs. The gene calls are TRBV30 and TRBJ1-2; weak D call: TRBD1 (5 bases). This chain's CDR3 is CAWSLGAGYGYTF. The CDR3, as DNA: TGTGCCTGGAGTCTAGGGGCAGGCTATGGCTACACCTTC.